These T cell receptor beta chains were read from a single sample in a study of a mutant IDH1 vaccine in newly diagnosed glioma. The protocol was immunoSEQ multiplex PCR, while the TCRdb copy is restricted to in-frame clones and leaves out a portion. The data hold some 64,000 clones, with roughly 83% observed a single time. Antigens of these TCRs are unknown. The starting material was PBMCs, obtained from a glioma patient whose treatment included an IDH1 peptide vaccine. Every receptor here comes from a woman aged 45-60 years with glioma. CDR3s include the opening cysteine and the closing phenylalanine or tryptophan. D genes are given only for firm matches. Clone size, where shown, is once, few, many, or a class for clones that have expanded.

j_call clone_size d_call cdr3_length v_call cdr3_aa cdr3_nt
TRBJ2-1 - - 17 TRBV25-1 CASSEYGGTGVHNEQFF TGTGCCAGCAGTGAATATGGTGGGACCGGGGTACACAATGAGCAGTTCTTC
TRBJ1-2 - TRBD1 15 TRBV19 CASSADQGARSGYTF TGTGCCAGTAGTGCGGACCAGGGGGCTCGAAGTGGCTACACCTTC
TRBJ2-1 - - 14 TRBV30 CAWSVHDRYNEQFF TGTGCCTGGAGTGTACATGACAGGTACAATGAGCAGTTCTTC
TRBJ2-5 - TRBD1 16 TRBV7-9 CASSLDGDSSQETQYF TGTGCCAGCAGCTTAGACGGGGACAGTTCACAAGAGACCCAGTACTTC
TRBJ2-3 few TRBD2 16 TRBV18 CASSPLAGGPSDTQYF TGTGCCAGCTCACCACTAGCGGGGGGGCCTTCGGATACGCAGTATTTT
TRBJ2-7 few TRBD2 15 TRBV13 CASSFWLAGGHEQYF TGTGCCAGCAGCTTCTGGCTAGCGGGGGGCCACGAGCAGTACTTC
TRBJ1-1 few - 14 TRBV5-4 CASSLVGERTEAFF TGTGCCAGCAGCTTGGTTGGAGAAAGGACTGAAGCTTTCTTT
TRBJ1-5 - TRBD1 16 TRBV9 CASSVGTGYSNQPQHF TGTGCCAGCAGCGTAGGGACAGGGTATAGCAATCAGCCCCAGCATTTT
TRBJ1-5 - - 16 TRBV4-1 CASSSPGRGGNQPQHF TGCGCCAGCAGCTCCCCCGGTCGGGGAGGCAATCAGCCCCAGCATTTT
TRBJ2-7 - TRBD1 15 TRBV11-2 CASSLGPGGFDEQYF TGTGCCAGCAGCTTAGGTCCAGGGGGCTTCGACGAGCAGTACTTC
TRBJ1-4 - - 14 TRBV5-5 CASSGDSTNEKLFF TGTGCCAGCAGTGGGGACTCAACTAATGAAAAACTGTTTTTT
TRBJ1-1 - - 14 TRBV18 CASSSGTQNTEAFF TGTGCCAGCTCATCCGGGACACAGAACACTGAAGCTTTCTTT
TRBJ2-7 - - 14 TRBV21-1 CASSKVGSSYEQYF TGTGCCAGCAGCAAAGTAGGGAGCTCCTACGAGCAGTACTTC
TRBJ1-2 - TRBD1 16 TRBV2 CASTGTENQLDYGYTF TGTGCCAGCACCGGGACAGAAAATCAACTGGACTATGGCTACACCTTC
TRBJ1-3 - - 10 TRBV6-1 CASAEYTIYF TGTGCCAGTGCCGAGTACACCATATATTTT